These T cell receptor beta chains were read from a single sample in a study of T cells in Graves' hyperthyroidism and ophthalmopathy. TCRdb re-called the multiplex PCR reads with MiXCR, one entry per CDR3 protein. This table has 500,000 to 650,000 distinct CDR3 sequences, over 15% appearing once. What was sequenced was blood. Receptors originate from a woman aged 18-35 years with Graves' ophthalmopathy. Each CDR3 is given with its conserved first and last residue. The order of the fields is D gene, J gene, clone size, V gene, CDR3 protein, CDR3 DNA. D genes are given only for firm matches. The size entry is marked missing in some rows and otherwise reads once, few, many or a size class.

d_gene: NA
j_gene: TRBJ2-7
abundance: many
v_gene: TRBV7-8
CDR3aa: CASSLVKTTVYEQYF
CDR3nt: TGTGCCAGCAGCTTAGTCAAAACAACAGTTTACGAGCAGTACTTC

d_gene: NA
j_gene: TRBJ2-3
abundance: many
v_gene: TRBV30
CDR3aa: CAWSVGDTQYF
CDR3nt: TGTGCCTGGAGTGTAGGAGATACGCAGTATTTT

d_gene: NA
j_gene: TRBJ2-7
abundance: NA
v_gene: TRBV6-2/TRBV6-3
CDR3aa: CASSYGANRGQYF
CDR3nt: TGTGCCAGCAGTTACGGAGCTAATAGGGGGCAGTACTTC

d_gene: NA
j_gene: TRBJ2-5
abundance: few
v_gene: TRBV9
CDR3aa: CASSVDGLETQYF
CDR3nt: TGTGCCAGCAGCGTAGATGGGCTAGAGACCCAGTACTTC

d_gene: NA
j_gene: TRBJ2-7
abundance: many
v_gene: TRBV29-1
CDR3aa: CSVAVRNYEQYF
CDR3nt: TGCAGCGTTGCCGTCCGAAACTACGAGCAGTACTTC

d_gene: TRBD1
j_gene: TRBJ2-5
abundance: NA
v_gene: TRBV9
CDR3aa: CASSVKGTAKETQYF
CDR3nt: TGTGCCAGCAGCGTAAAAGGGACAGCAAAAGAGACCCAGTACTTC

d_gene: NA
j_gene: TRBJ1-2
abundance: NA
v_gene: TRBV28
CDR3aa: CATAVGGYYGYTF
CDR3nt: TGTGCCACCGCCGTTGGGGGATACTATGGCTACACCTTC

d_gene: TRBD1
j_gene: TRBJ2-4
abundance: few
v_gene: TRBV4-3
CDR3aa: CASSSRGPFSFYGDKNIQYF
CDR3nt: TGCGCCAGCAGCTCCAGGGGGCCTTTTTCCTTTTATGGGGACAAAAACATTCAGTACTTC

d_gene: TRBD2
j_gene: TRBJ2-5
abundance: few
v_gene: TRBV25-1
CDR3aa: CASSFRPRGLAGGPLSETQYF
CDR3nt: TGTGCCAGCAGTTTCCGACCCCGCGGACTAGCGGGGGGGCCTCTCTCAGAGACCCAGTACTTC

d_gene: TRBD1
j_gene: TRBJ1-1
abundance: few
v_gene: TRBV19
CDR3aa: CASTPEDREVMNTEAFF
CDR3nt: TGTGCCAGTACCCCCGAGGACAGGGAAGTCATGAACACTGAAGCTTTCTTT

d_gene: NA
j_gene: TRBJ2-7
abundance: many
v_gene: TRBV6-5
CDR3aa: CASSYGRGYEQYF
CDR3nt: TGTGCCAGCAGTTACGGGAGAGGGTACGAGCAGTACTTC

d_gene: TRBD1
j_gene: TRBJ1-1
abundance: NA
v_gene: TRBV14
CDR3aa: CASSQKPGQGNTEAFF
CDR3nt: TGTGCCAGCAGCCAAAAGCCGGGACAGGGAAATACTGAAGCTTTCTTT

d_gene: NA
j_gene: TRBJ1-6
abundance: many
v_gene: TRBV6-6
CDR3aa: CASSYSSPGGSYNSPLHF
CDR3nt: TGTGCCAGCAGTTACTCGAGTCCCGGGGGGTCCTATAATTCACCCCTCCACTTT

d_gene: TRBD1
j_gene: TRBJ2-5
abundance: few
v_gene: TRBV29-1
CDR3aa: CSVERGTGGFETQYF
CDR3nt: TGCAGCGTTGAAAGAGGGACAGGGGGCTTCGAGACCCAGTACTTC

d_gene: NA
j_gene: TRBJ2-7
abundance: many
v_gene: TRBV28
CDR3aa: CASSSGLNYEQYF
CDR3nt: TGTGCCAGCAGTTCGGGACTTAACTACGAGCAGTACTTC

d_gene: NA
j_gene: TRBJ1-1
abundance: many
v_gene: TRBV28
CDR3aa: CASSLGATNTEAFF
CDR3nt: TGTGCCAGCAGTTTGGGGGCGACGAACACTGAAGCTTTCTTT

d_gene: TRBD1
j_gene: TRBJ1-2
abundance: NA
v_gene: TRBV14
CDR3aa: CASSPQAGGDYGYTF
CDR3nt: TGTGCCAGCAGCCCCCAAGCAGGGGGGGACTATGGCTACACCTTC

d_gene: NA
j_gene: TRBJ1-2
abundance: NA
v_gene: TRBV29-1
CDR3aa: CSVEPDGYGYTF
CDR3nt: TGCAGCGTTGAGCCGGACGGCTATGGCTACACCTTC

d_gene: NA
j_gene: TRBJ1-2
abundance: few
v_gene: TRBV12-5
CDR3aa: CASGLGGAAGYTF
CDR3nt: TGTGCTAGTGGTTTGGGGGGGGCTGCTGGCTACACCTTC

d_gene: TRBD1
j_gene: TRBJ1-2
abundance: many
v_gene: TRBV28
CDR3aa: CASSLGQGPYGYTF
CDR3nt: TGTGCCAGCAGTTTAGGACAGGGCCCCTATGGCTACACCTTC

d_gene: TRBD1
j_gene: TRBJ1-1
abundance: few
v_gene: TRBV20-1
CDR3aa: CSARDRDFRTGGYTEAFF
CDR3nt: TGCAGTGCTAGAGATCGGGATTTTAGGACAGGGGGATACACTGAAGCTTTCTTT

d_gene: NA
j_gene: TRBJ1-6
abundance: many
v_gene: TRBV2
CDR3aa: CASSVRVLNSPLHF
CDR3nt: TGTGCCAGCAGCGTCCGGGTCCTTAATTCACCCCTCCACTTT

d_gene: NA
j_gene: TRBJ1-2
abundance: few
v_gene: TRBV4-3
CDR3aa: CASSQAHTAYGYTF
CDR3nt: TGCGCCAGCAGCCAAGCCCATACAGCATATGGCTACACCTTC

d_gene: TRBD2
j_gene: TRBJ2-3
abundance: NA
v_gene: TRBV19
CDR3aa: CASSIDPDASGNRDTQYF
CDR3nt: TGTGCCAGTAGTATAGACCCCGATGCTAGCGGGAATCGGGATACGCAGTATTTT

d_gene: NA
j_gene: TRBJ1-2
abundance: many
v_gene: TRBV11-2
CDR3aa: CASKLIGGDYGYTF
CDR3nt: TGTGCCAGCAAACTAATCGGGGGTGACTATGGCTACACCTTC

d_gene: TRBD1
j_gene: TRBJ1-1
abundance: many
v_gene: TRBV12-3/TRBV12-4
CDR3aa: CASSVDRGNTEAFF
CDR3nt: TGTGCCAGCAGTGTCGACAGGGGGAACACTGAAGCTTTCTTT

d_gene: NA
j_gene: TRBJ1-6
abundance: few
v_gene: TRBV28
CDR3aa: CASSSHRARRSPLHF
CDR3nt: TGTGCCAGCAGTTCCCACAGGGCGCGAAGATCACCCCTCCACTTT

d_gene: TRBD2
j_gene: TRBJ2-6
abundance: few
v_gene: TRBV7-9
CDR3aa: CASSFGGAGANVLTF
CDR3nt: TGTGCCAGCAGCTTCGGGGGGGCTGGGGCCAACGTCCTGACTTTC

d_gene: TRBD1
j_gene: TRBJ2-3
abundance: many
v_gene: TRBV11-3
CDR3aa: CASSRGQGSTDTQYF
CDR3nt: TGTGCCAGCAGCCGGGGACAGGGAAGCACAGATACGCAGTATTTT

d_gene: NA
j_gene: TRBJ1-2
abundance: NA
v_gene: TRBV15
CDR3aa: CATRSPDTNYGYTF
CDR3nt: TGTGCCACCAGATCCCCCGACACTAACTATGGCTACACCTTC

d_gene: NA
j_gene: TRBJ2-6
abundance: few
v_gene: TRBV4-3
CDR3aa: CASSQEPNSWANVLTF
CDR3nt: TGCGCCAGCAGCCAAGAACCCAACTCTTGGGCCAACGTCCTGACTTTC

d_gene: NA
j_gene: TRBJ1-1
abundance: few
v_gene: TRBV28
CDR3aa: CASSSPGEAEAFF
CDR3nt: TGTGCCAGCAGTTCCCCAGGGGAGGCTGAAGCTTTCTTT

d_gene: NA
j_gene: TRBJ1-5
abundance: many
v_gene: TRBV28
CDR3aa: CASSPNGSNQPQHF
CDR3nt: TGTGCCAGCAGTCCCAATGGGAGCAATCAGCCCCAGCATTTT

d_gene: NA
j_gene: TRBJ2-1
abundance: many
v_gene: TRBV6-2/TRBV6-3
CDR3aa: CASRDGPEQFF
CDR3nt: TGTGCCAGCAGGGACGGCCCAGAGCAGTTCTTC

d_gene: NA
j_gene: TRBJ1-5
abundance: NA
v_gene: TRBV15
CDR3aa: CATSGGGTIDSNQPQHF
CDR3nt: TGTGCCACCAGCGGAGGAGGGACAATAGATAGCAATCAGCCCCAGCATTTT

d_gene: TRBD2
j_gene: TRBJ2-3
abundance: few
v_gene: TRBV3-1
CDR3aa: CASSHEAGEAPDTQYF
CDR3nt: TGTGCCAGCAGCCACGAAGCGGGAGAGGCGCCAGATACGCAGTATTTT

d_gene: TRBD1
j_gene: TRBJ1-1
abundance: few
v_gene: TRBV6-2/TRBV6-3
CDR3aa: CASSWAGGVLVTEAFF
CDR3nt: TGTGCCAGCAGTTGGGCAGGGGGCGTTCTGGTCACTGAAGCTTTCTTT

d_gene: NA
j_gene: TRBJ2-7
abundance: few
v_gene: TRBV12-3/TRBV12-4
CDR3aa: CASSSTPTYEQYF
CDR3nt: TGTGCCAGCAGTTCGACACCGACCTACGAGCAGTACTTC

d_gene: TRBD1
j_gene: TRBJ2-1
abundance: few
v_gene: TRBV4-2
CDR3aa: CASSHTDRALLNEQFF
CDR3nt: TGTGCCAGCAGCCACACGGACAGGGCACTTTTGAATGAGCAGTTCTTC

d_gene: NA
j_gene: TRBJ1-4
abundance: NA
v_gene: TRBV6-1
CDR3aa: CASSQSGVSDEKLFF
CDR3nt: TGTGCCAGCAGTCAATCAGGCGTTTCCGATGAAAAACTGTTTTTT

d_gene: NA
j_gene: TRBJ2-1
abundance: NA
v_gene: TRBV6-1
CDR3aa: CASTARHEQFF
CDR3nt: TGTGCCAGCACCGCCAGGCATGAGCAGTTCTTC

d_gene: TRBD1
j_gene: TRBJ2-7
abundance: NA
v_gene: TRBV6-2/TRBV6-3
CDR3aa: CASGRDSPNEQYF
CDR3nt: TGTGCCAGCGGACGGGACAGCCCCAACGAGCAGTACTTC

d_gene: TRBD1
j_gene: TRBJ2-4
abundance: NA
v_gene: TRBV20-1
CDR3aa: CSAREPTGGVQYF
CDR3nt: TGCAGTGCTAGAGAACCGACAGGGGGGGTTCAGTACTTC

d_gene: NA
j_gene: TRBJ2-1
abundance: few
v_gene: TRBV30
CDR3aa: CAWSRGQGNYNEQFF
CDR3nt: TGTGCCTGGAGTAGGGGCCAGGGAAACTACAATGAGCAGTTCTTC

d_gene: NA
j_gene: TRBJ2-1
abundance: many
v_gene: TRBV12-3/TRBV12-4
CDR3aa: CASSLDRTVAYNEQFF
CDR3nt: TGTGCCAGCAGTTTAGATCGGACAGTTGCCTACAATGAGCAGTTCTTC

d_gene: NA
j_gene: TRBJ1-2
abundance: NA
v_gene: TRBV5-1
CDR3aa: CASSAANLYGYTF
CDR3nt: TGCGCCAGCAGCGCGGCCAACCTATATGGCTACACCTTC

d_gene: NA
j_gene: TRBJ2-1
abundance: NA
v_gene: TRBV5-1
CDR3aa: CASSFGQEYNEQFF
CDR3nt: TGCGCCAGCAGCTTCGGCCAAGAATACAATGAGCAGTTCTTC

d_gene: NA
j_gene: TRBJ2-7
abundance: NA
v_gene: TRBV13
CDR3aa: CASSLGAWPHYEQYF
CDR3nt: TGTGCCAGCAGCTTAGGGGCATGGCCGCACTACGAGCAGTACTTC

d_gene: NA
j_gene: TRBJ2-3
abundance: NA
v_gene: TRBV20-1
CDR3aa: CSARPTVRLDTQYF
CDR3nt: TGCAGTGCTAGACCCACCGTTCGGTTAGATACGCAGTATTTT

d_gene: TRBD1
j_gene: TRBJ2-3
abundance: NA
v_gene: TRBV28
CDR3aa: CASRLGTGGGGTDTQYF
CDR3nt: TGTGCCAGCAGACTCGGGACAGGGGGAGGGGGTACAGATACGCAGTATTTT

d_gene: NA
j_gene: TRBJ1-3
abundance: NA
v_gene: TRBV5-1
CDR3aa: CASSSLAGASGNTIYF
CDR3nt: TGCGCCAGCAGTTCTCTCGCGGGGGCATCTGGAAACACCATATATTTT

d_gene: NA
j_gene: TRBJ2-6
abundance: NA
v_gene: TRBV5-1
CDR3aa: CASSFDGRGRESTGANVLTF
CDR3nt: TGCGCCAGCAGCTTCGATGGGCGGGGTAGAGAATCGACTGGGGCCAACGTCCTGACTTTC

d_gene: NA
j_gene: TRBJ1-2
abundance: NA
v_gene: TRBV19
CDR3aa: CASSIWGEGYGYTF
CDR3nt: TGTGCCAGTAGTATCTGGGGCGAGGGCTATGGCTACACCTTC

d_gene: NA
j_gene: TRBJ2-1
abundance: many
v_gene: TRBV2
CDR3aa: CATKGDLLSPEQFF
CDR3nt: TGTGCCACTAAAGGGGATCTCCTATCTCCGGAGCAGTTCTTC

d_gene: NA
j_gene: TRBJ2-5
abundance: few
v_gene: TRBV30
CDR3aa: CAWSPVMAETQYF
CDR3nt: TGTGCCTGGAGCCCGGTTATGGCGGAGACCCAGTACTTC

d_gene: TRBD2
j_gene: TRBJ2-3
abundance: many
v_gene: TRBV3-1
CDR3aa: CASSQDNTGGITDTQYF
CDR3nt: TGTGCCAGCAGCCAAGACAACACGGGGGGGATCACAGATACGCAGTATTTT

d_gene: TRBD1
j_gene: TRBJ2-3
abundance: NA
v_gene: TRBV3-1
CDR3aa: CASSPGQGRDTQYF
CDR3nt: TGTGCCAGCAGCCCGGGACAGGGTCGAGATACGCAGTATTTT